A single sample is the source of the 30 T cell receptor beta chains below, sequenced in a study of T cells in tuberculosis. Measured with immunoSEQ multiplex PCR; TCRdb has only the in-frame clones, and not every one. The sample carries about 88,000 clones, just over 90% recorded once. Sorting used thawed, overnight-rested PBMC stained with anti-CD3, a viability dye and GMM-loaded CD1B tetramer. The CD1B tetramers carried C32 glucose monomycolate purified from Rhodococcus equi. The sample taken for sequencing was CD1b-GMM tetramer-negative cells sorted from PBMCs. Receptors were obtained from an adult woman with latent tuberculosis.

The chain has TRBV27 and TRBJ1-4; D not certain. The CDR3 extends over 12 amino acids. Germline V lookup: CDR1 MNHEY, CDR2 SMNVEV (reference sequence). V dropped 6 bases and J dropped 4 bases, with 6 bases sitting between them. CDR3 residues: CASSKINEKLFF. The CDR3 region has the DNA TGTGCCAGCAGCAAAATTAATGAAAAACTGTTTTTT.

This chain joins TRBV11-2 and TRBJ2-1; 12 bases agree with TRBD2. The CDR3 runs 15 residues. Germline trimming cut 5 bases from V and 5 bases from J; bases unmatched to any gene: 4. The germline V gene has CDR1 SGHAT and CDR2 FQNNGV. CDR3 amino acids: CASSARTSGDNEQFF. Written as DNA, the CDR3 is TGTGCCAGCAGCGCACGGACTAGCGGGGACAATGAGCAGTTCTTC.

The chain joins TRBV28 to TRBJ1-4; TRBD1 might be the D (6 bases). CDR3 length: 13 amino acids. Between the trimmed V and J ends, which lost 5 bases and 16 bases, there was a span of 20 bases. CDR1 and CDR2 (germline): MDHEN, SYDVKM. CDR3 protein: CASSPRGGPRGFF. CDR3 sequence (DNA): TGTGCCAGCAGTCCCCGAGGGGGACCTAGGGGGTTTTTT.

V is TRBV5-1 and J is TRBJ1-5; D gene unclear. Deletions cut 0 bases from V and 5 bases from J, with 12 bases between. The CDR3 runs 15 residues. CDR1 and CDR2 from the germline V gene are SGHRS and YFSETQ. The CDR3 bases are TGCGCCAGCAGCTTGGAGTCCGGGAGGGATCAGCCCCAGCATTTT. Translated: CASSLESGRDQPQHF.

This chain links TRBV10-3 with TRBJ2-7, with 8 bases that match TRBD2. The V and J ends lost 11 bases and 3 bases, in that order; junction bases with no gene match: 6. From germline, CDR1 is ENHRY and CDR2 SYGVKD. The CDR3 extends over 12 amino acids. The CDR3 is CASRGTSYEQYF. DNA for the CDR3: TGTGCCTCACGTGGGACTAGCTACGAGCAGTACTTC.

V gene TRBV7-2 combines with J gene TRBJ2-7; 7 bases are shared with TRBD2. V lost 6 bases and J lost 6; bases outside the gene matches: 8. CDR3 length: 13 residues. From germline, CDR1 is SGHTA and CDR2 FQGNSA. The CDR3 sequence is CASRPRGEVEQYF. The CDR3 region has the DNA TGTGCCAGCAGACCCCGGGGGGAGGTCGAGCAGTACTTC.

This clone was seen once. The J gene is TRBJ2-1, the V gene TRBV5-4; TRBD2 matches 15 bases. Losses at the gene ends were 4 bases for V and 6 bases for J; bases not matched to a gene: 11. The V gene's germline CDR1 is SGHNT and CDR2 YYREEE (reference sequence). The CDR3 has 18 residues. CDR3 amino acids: CASSPGTSGGTRFNEQFF. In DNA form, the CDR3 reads TGTGCCAGCAGCCCCGGGACTAGCGGGGGGACCCGGTTCAATGAGCAGTTCTTC.

The CDR3 sequence: CASSQDPGDEQYV. The CDR3 coding sequence is TGCGCCAGCAGCCAAGATCCAGGGGACGAGCAGTACGTC. This chain joins TRBV4-1 and TRBJ2-7; TRBD1 is a possible D gene (6 bases). CDR3 length: 13 amino acids. V shed 0 bases and J shed 5 bases, with 8 bases lying between them. Per germline, CDR1 MGHRA and CDR2 YSYEKL.

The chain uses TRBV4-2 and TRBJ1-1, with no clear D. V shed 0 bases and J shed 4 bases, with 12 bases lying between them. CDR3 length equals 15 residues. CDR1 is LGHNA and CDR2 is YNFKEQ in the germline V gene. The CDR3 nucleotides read TGTGCCAGCAGCCAAGAGCAGTTTCTCTTCACTGAAGCTTTCTTT. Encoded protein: CASSQEQFLFTEAFF.

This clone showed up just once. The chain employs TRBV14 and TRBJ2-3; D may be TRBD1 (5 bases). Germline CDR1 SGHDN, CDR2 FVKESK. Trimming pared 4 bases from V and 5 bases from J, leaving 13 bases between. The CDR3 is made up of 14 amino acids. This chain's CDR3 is CASSRIGVEDTQYF. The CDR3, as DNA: TGTGCCAGCAGCCGGATAGGGGTGGAAGATACGCAGTATTTT.

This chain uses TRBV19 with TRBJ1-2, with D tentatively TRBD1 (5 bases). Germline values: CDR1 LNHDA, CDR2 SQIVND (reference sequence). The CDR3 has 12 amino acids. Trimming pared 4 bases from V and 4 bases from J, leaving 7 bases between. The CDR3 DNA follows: TGTGCCAGTAGTAGACAGAGCTATGGCTACACCTTC. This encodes CASSRQSYGYTF.

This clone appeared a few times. Here the CDR3 reads CASSLAGTGIDTQYF. Written as DNA, the CDR3 is TGCGCCAGCAGCTTGGCCGGGACAGGGATAGATACGCAGTATTTT. The rearrangement joins TRBV5-1 to TRBJ2-3; 9 nucleotides align to TRBD1. Germline loops: CDR1 SGHRS, CDR2 YFSETQ. The J segment lost 5 bases and the V segment lost 0 bases, leaving 4 bases of the junction unmatched. This CDR3 is built from 15 residues.

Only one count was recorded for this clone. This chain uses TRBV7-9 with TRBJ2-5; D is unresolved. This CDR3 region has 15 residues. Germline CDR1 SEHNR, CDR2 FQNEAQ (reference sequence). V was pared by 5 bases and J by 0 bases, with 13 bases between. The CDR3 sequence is CASSTAPTNQETQYF. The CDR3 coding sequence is TGTGCCAGCAGCACAGCCCCCACCAACCAAGAGACCCAGTACTTC.

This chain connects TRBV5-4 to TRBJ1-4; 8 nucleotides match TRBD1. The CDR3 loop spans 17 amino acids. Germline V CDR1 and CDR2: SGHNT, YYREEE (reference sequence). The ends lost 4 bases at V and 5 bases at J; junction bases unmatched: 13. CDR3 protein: CASSKWDRRLKNEKLFF. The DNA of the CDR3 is TGTGCCAGCAGCAAATGGGACAGGAGGCTGAAAAATGAAAAACTGTTTTTT.

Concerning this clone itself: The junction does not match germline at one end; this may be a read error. Here the CDR3 reads CAGSSALDRPVERTDTQYF. In nucleotides, the CDR3 is TGTGCCGGCAGCTCCGCCCTCGACAGGCCAGTCGAGCGGACAGATACGCAGTATTTT. This chain joins TRBV28 and TRBJ2-3; TRBD1 might be the D (6 bases). Germline CDR1 is MDHEN and CDR2 is SYDVKM. The length of the CDR3 is 19 residues.

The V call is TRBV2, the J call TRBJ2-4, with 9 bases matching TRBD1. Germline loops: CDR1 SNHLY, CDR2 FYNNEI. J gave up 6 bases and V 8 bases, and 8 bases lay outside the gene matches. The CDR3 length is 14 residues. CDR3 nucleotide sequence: TGTGCCAGCGGGGCGACAGGGGGAAGAAACATTCAGTACTTC. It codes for CASGATGGRNIQYF.

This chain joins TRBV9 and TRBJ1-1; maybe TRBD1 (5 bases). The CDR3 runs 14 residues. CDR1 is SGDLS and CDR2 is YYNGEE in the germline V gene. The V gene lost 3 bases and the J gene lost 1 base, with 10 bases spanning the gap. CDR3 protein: CASSGTLGNTEAFF. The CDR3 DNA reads TGTGCCAGCAGCGGGACACTGGGGAACACTGAAGCTTTCTTT.

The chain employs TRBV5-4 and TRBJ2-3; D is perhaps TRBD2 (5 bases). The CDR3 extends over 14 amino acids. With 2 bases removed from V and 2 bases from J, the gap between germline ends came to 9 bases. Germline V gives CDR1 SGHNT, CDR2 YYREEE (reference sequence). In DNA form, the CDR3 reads TGTGCCAGCAGCTTAGGACTTCCCACAGATACGCAGTATTTT. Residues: CASSLGLPTDTQYF.

The CDR3 DNA is TGTGCCAGCAGTGAACTCTTGGGAGACAGGGGATTATCCTACGAGCAGTACGTC. The encoded protein is CASSELLGDRGLSYEQYV. The chain recombines TRBV6-1 with TRBJ2-7; 8 bases align to TRBD1. The ends lost 2 bases at V and 1 base at J; junction bases unmatched: 13. The CDR3 runs to 18 residues. In germline, CDR1 is MNHNS, CDR2 SASEGT.

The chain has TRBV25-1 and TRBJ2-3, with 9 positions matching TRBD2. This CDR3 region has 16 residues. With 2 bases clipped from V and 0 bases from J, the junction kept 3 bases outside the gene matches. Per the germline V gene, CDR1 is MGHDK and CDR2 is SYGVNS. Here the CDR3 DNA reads TGTGCCAGCAGTGAAGGGCTAGCGGGGAGCACAGATACGCAGTATTTT. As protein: CASSEGLAGSTDTQYF.

CDR3 nucleotide sequence: TGTGCCACGGAGACTAGCGGGGTCAATGAGCAGTTCTTC. Translating gives CATETSGVNEQFF. The chain joins TRBV6-1 to TRBJ2-1; 11 bases are shared with TRBD2. This CDR3 contains 13 residues. Germline-derived CDR1 and CDR2 are MNHNS and SASEGT. With 10 bases clipped from V and 6 bases from J, the junction kept 5 bases outside the gene matches.

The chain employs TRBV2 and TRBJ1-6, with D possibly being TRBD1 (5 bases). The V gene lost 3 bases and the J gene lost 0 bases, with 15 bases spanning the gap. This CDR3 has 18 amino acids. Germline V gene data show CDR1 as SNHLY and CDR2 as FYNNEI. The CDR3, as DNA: TGTGCCAGCAGTGACATATTGGACACGAGCTCCTATAATTCACCCCTCCACTTT. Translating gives CASSDILDTSSYNSPLHF.

The DNA of the CDR3 is TGTGCCAGCAGCTTATGGGACAGGGGAGACTCACCCCTCCACTTT. It yields the protein CASSLWDRGDSPLHF. V gene TRBV5-4 combines with J gene TRBJ1-6; 10 bases match TRBD1. Germline CDR1 is SGHNT and CDR2 is YYREEE (reference sequence). V lost 2 bases to trimming and J lost 10 bases; unmatched junction nucleotides: 6. CDR3 length: 15 amino acids.

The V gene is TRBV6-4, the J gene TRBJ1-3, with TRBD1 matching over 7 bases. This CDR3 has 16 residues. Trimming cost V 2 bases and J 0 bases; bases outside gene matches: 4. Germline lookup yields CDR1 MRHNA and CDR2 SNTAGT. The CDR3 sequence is CASSDQGQNSGNTIYF. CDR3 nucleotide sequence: TGTGCCAGCAGTGACCAGGGACAGAACTCTGGAAACACCATATATTTT.

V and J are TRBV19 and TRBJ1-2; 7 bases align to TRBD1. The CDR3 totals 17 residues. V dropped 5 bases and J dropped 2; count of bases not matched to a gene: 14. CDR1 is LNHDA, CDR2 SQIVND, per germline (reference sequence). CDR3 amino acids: CASSFPGQRASNYGYTF. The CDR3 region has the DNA TGTGCCAGTAGTTTCCCGGGACAGCGCGCATCGAACTATGGCTACACCTTC.

The CDR3 here is CASSPGVRGEQYF. In DNA, the CDR3 is TGTGCCAGCAGTCCGGGGGTAAGGGGCGAGCAGTACTTC. The chain uses TRBV27 and TRBJ2-7; TRBD2 might be the D (6 bases). Per the germline V gene, CDR1 is MNHEY and CDR2 is SMNVEV (reference sequence). V gave up 5 bases and J gave up 6 bases, with 14 bases separating them. This CDR3 comprises 13 residues.

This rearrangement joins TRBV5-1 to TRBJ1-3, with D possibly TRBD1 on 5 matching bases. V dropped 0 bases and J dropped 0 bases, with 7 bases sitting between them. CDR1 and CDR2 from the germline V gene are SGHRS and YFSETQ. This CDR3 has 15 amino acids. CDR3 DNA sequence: TGCGCCAGCAGCTTGGACAGGAGCTCTGGAAACACCATATATTTT. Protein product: CASSLDRSSGNTIYF.

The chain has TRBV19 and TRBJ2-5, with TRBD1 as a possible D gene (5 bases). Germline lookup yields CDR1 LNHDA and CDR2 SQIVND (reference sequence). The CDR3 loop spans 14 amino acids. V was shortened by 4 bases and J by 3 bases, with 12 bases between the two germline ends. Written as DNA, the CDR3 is TGTGCCAGTAGTACTCTGACAGAAGAAGAGACCCAGTACTTC. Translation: CASSTLTEEETQYF.

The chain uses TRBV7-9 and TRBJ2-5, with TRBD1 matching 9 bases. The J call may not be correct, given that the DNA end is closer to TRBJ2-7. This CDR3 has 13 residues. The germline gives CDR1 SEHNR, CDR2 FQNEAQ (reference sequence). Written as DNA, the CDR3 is TGTGCCAGCAGCTTAGGGACAGGGGACGAGCAGTACTTC. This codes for CASSLGTGDEQYF.

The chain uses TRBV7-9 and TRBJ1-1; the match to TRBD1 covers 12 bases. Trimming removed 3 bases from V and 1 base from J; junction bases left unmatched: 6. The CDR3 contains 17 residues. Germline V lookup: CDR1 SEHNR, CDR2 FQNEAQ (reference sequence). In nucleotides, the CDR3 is TGTGCCAGCAGCTTCCGGGACAGGGGGCGCGGGAACACTGAAGCTTTCTTT. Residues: CASSFRDRGRGNTEAFF.